The 12 T cell receptor beta chains reported below all come from one sample, sequenced in a study of blood T cell repertoires in COVID-19. Produced via immunoSEQ multiplex PCR; TCRdb's table is partial and in-frame only. The sample lists tens of thousands of clones, roughly 89% occurring once. The sample consisted of peripheral blood. The receptors here all came from a human donor in a cohort sampled during active COVID-19.

To note about this clone: The junction and the germline gene differ at one end; a read error may be behind it. Here the CDR3 reads CASSSQRNTEAFF. The CDR3 bases are TGTGCTAGCAGCTCACAGAGGAACACTGAAGCTTTCTTT. The chain links TRBV7-7 to TRBJ1-1; D remains ambiguous. Germline CDR1 and CDR2: SSHAT and FNYEAQ (reference sequence). The CDR3 is made up of 13 amino acids.

Only one count was recorded for this clone. J is TRBJ2-5 and V is TRBV28, with 8 bases fitting TRBD1. V was pared by 5 bases and J by 5 bases, with 16 bases of the junction left unmatched. Per the germline V gene, CDR1 is MDHEN and CDR2 is SYDVKM. The CDR3 length is 17 residues. The CDR3 loop is CASSPRPLTGASETQYF. DNA for the CDR3: TGTGCCAGCAGTCCCCGACCCTTGACAGGGGCTTCGGAGACCCAGTACTTC. Full variable domain (rest looked up from reference TRBV28 and TRBJ2-5): DVKVTQSSRYLVKRTGEKVFLECVQDMDHENMFWYRQDPGLGLRLIYFSYDVKMKEKGDIPEGYSVSREKKERFSLILESASTNQTSMYLCASSPRPLTGASETQYFGPGTRLLVL.

The genes are TRBV18 and TRBJ2-2, with a weak D call TRBD1 (7 bases). CDR3 length: 16 amino acids. CDR1 is KGHSH, CDR2 LQKENI, per germline. V lost 3 bases and J lost 4, with 15 bases in between. CDR3 nucleotide sequence: TGTGCCAGCTCACCGTCGACAGGGAGGACCACCGGGGAGCTGTTTTTT. It codes for CASSPSTGRTTGELFF. The full variable domain, in which reference TRBV18 and TRBJ2-2 provide the parts outside the CDR3, is NAGVMQNPRHLVRRRGQEARLRCSPMKGHSHVYWYRQLPEEGLKFMVYLQKENIIDESGMPKERFSAEFPKEGPSILRIQQVVRGDSAAYFCASSPSTGRTTGELFFGEGSRLTVL.

The genes are TRBV18 and TRBJ2-7; TRBD1 is a possible D gene (6 bases). V was cut by 2 bases and J by 2 bases, with 13 bases left in between. The V gene's germline CDR1 is KGHSH and CDR2 LQKENI. The CDR3 totals 15 residues. The CDR3 region has the DNA TGTGCCAGCTCACCAGGTACAGGGAAGGCCTACGAGCAGTACGTC. Amino acids: CASSPGTGKAYEQYV.

The chain carries TRBV28 and TRBJ2-3; maybe TRBD2 (7 bases). The CDR3 covers 16 residues. Trimming cost V 6 bases and J 3 bases, with 19 bases left between them. Germline V gene sequence: CDR1 MDHEN, CDR2 SYDVKM. Here the CDR3 reads CASSAWGRGGTDTQYF. CDR3 bases: TGTGCCAGCAGCGCCTGGGGAAGGGGGGGTACAGATACGCAGTATTTT. Complete variable domain (other parts from reference TRBV28 and TRBJ2-3): DVKVTQSSRYLVKRTGEKVFLECVQDMDHENMFWYRQDPGLGLRLIYFSYDVKMKEKGDIPEGYSVSREKKERFSLILESASTNQTSMYLCASSAWGRGGTDTQYFGPGTRLTVL.

The J gene is TRBJ2-7, the V gene TRBV5-1, with 8 bases matching TRBD1. The V segment lost 1 base and the J segment 4 bases; nucleotides outside the gene matches: 1. CDR1 and CDR2 from the germline V gene are SGHRS and YFSETQ. The CDR3 is 13 amino acids. Here the CDR3 reads CASSLRTGYEQYF. Written as DNA, the CDR3 is TGCGCCAGCAGCTTGAGGACAGGGTACGAGCAGTACTTC.

V usage is TRBV7-9 and J usage is TRBJ2-5; the match to TRBD1 covers 8 bases. The junction had 15 bases not matched to a gene; V was cut back by 5 bases and J by 4 bases. Germline assignment: CDR1 SEHNR and CDR2 FQNEAQ (reference sequence). The CDR3 runs 17 residues. CDR3 loop: CASSRSSGGPLRETQYF. The CDR3 bases are TGTGCCAGCAGCAGAAGTTCAGGGGGCCCCCTTCGAGAGACCCAGTACTTC.

The chain carries TRBV7-3 and TRBJ1-2; TRBD1 matches at 11 bases. Unmatched junction bases numbered 7, after V lost 5 bases and J lost 8 bases. Germline V gene data show CDR1 as SGHTA and CDR2 as FQGTGA. The CDR3 loop spans 14 amino acids. The CDR3 is CASSRRTGGEGYTF. In DNA form, the CDR3 reads TGTGCCAGCAGCCGCCGGACAGGGGGCGAAGGCTACACCTTC.

This chain links TRBV6-4 with TRBJ2-7; 12 bases line up with TRBD2. Germline CDR1 and CDR2: MRHNA and SNTAGT. V lost 10 bases, J lost 4 bases, and 8 bases stayed unmatched. This CDR3 has 14 residues. CDR3 bases: TGTGCCATTGTGACTAGCGGGAGAGGGTACGAGCAGTACGTC. Encoded protein: CAIVTSGRGYEQYV.

There are a few counts of this clone. The chain links TRBV2 to TRBJ2-5, with 8 positions matching TRBD2. V trimming: 0 bases; J trimming: 2 bases; junction bases outside the gene matches: 2. Germline V gene sequence: CDR1 SNHLY, CDR2 FYNNEI. The CDR3 length is 15 residues. This CDR3 is CASSEAVAGQETQYF. The CDR3 region has the DNA TGTGCCAGCAGTGAAGCGGTAGCGGGACAAGAGACCCAGTACTTC.

This sequence joins TRBV7-2 and TRBJ2-4; tentatively, D is TRBD1 (6 bases). Germline loops: CDR1 SGHTA, CDR2 FQGNSA. Trimming shortened V by 3 bases and J by 0 bases, and 12 bases separated the two germline ends. The CDR3 is made up of 16 amino acids. The CDR3 is CASSLIGTRAKNIQYF. CDR3 sequence (DNA): TGTGCCAGCAGCTTGATCGGGACACGAGCCAAAAACATTCAGTACTTC. Supplemented by reference TRBV7-2 and TRBJ2-4, the full variable domain reads GAGVSQSPSNKVTEKGKDVELRCDPISGHTALYWYRQSLGQGLEFLIYFQGNSAPDKSGLPSDRFSAERTGGSVSTLTIQRTQQEDSAVYLCASSLIGTRAKNIQYFGAGTRLSVL.

This rearrangement joins TRBV10-3 to TRBJ2-5; D remains ambiguous. V lost 2 bases, J lost 2 bases, and 15 bases lay in between. This CDR3 is 16 amino acids long. CDR1 ENHRY and CDR2 SYGVKD come from the germline V gene. In nucleotides, the CDR3 is TGTGCCATCAGTGAGGTAGTGGTAGCCGATCAAGAGACCCAGTACTTC. It codes for CAISEVVVADQETQYF.